One sample yielded the 27 T cell receptor beta chains listed below, sequenced in a study of T cell repertoires in breast cancer. Unpaired genes were suppressed by blocking oligonucleotides during a second nested PCR. TCRdb redid the calling of the emulsion pairing reads with MiXCR, one entry per CDR3 protein. Of roughly 40,000 distinct CDR3 sequences in the sample, about 48% were seen once. Paired alpha-beta TCRs of CD8+ T cells were analyzed by expanded emulsion RT-PCR. The sample was CD8+ T cells. These receptors came from a pool of human donors with breast cancer or a healthy control (not recorded which).

This chain joins TRBV7-9 and TRBJ2-7, with 7 bases matching TRBD1. The CDR3 contains 15 residues. Trimming at V came to 5 bases and at J to 2 bases, leaving 9 bases not matched to a gene. CDR1 SEHNR and CDR2 FQNEAQ come from the germline V gene (reference sequence). CDR3 nucleotide sequence: TGTGCCAGCAGCCTTCGACAGGGCGAGCCCTACGAGCAGTACTTC. Protein product: CASSLRQGEPYEQYF.

This clonotype was recorded at least ten times. The chain is built from TRBV6-4 and TRBJ1-2; no firm D call. This CDR3 comprises 15 residues. V lost 2 bases and J 8 bases, leaving 18 bases between the germline ends. Per the germline V gene, CDR1 is MRHNA and CDR2 is SNTAGT. The CDR3: CASSDTPQAVSGYTF. The CDR3, as DNA: TGTGCCAGCAGTGACACCCCCCAGGCAGTGTCCGGCTACACCTTC.

This clonotype was seen only a few times. This chain joins TRBV27 and TRBJ2-5; maybe TRBD1 (5 bases). The length of the CDR3 is 15 residues. V lost 0 bases and J lost 7, with 15 bases in between. From germline, CDR1 is MNHEY and CDR2 SMNVEV (reference sequence). The CDR3 loop reads CASSLSIGAKGTQYF. The CDR3 region has the DNA TGTGCCAGCAGTTTATCGATAGGGGCTAAGGGGACCCAGTACTTC.

V usage is TRBV7-2 and J usage is TRBJ2-7; TRBD2 might be the D (7 bases). CDR3 length: 14 residues. Trimming shortened V by 2 bases and J by 4 bases, and 12 bases separated the two germline ends. Per germline, CDR1 SGHTA and CDR2 FQGNSA. The CDR3 DNA reads TGTGCCAGCAGCTTATCGGGGGGCGCGTACGAGCAGTACTTC. Amino acids: CASSLSGGAYEQYF.

V usage is TRBV5-4 and J usage is TRBJ1-1; 8 bases are shared with TRBD1. V lost 4 bases and J lost 4; bases outside the gene matches: 9. The CDR3 extends over 15 amino acids. Per germline, CDR1 SGHNT and CDR2 YYREEE (reference sequence). CDR3 bases: TGTGCCAGCAGCCCCCCCCGGACAGGGTCCACTGAAGCTTTCTTT. Its protein is CASSPPRTGSTEAFF.

This clonotype was observed once. This rearrangement joins TRBV20-1 to TRBJ1-2, with TRBD1 matching 8 bases. V lost 5 bases, J lost 5 bases, and 16 bases stayed unmatched. CDR1 is DFQATT, CDR2 SNEGSKA, per germline (reference sequence). The CDR3 has 16 residues. CDR3 coding DNA: TGCAGTGCTGAGGGCGAACCGGGACAGGCAGGGTATGGCTACACCTTC. Translation: CSAEGEPGQAGYGYTF.

The genes are TRBV13 and TRBJ1-5; a weak D match, TRBD1 (5 bases). This CDR3 region has 15 residues. Deletions cut 1 base from V and 2 bases from J, with 9 bases between. The germline CDR1 and CDR2 sequences are PRHDT and FYEKMQ (reference sequence). CDR3 sequence reads: CASSLARGGNQPQHF. For the CDR3, the DNA is TGTGCCAGCAGCTTAGCTAGGGGAGGCAATCAGCCCCAGCATTTT.

The chain links TRBV20-1 to TRBJ1-1; D is undetermined. This CDR3 has 13 residues. V lost 3 bases to trimming and J lost 5 bases, with 13 bases between them. The V gene's germline CDR1 is DFQATT and CDR2 SNEGSKA (reference sequence). CDR3 region: CSARRAQWTEAFF. The CDR3 DNA reads TGCAGTGCTAGGAGGGCACAGTGGACTGAAGCTTTCTTT.

This clonotype was detected ten times or more. The V call is TRBV12-3 or TRBV12-4, the J call TRBJ1-1, with a weak D call TRBD1 (5 bases). V lost 3 bases and J lost 4, with 9 bases in between. The CDR3 spans 13 residues. CDR3 DNA sequence: TGTGCCAGCAGTTTGGGGCCAGCCACTGAAGCTTTCTTT. As protein: CASSLGPATEAFF.

This clonotype was counted between two and nine times. The chain combines TRBV28 with TRBJ2-1; no reliable D call. V was pared by 2 bases and J by 3 bases, with 2 bases between. Germline-derived CDR1 and CDR2 are MDHEN and SYDVKM. This CDR3 has 12 amino acids. The CDR3 sequence is CASSLGYNEQFF. The CDR3 bases are TGTGCCAGCAGTTTAGGCTACAATGAGCAGTTCTTC. Full variable domain (outside the CDR3, taken from reference TRBV28 and TRBJ2-1): DVKVTQSSRYLVKRTGEKVFLECVQDMDHENMFWYRQDPGLGLRLIYFSYDVKMKEKGDIPEGYSVSREKKERFSLILESASTNQTSMYLCASSLGYNEQFFGPGTRLTVL.

The chain uses TRBV2 and TRBJ2-3; D is unclear. The length of the CDR3 is 13 residues. The germline V gene encodes CDR1 SNHLY and CDR2 FYNNEI. Trimming left V 6 bases short and J 3 bases short, with 10 bases between. CDR3 sequence (DNA): TGTGCCAGCAGACTCGACTTTACAGATACGCAGTATTTT. It yields the protein CASRLDFTDTQYF.

This clonotype was seen just once. This chain connects TRBV3-1 to TRBJ1-1; tentative D call: TRBD1 (6 bases). Germline assignment: CDR1 LGHDT and CDR2 YNNKEL (reference sequence). V lost 1 base to trimming and J lost 11 bases, with 17 bases between them. This CDR3 comprises 14 residues. The CDR3 loop reads CASSQGPRRGRAFF. CDR3 nucleotide sequence: TGTGCCAGCAGCCAAGGACCTCGAAGGGGGAGGGCTTTCTTT.

This clonotype was picked up many times. The gene calls are TRBV4-1 and TRBJ2-2; D call uncertain. Germline lookup yields CDR1 MGHRA and CDR2 YSYEKL. This CDR3 comprises 16 residues. Trimming took off 1 base at V and 6 bases at J, with 15 bases between the two ends. CDR3 DNA sequence: TGCGCCAGCAGCCAAGGTTACACGCTGGGCGCCGGGGAGCTGTTTTTT. This codes for CASSQGYTLGAGELFF.

Comments on this clonotype: The conserved closing phenylalanine or tryptophan is absent in this CDR3, likely reflecting a read error. The DNA is omitted, as the CDR3 cannot be located on it reliably, and the CDR3 follows TCRdb's listing. This chain connects TRBV14 to TRBJ2-7. The CDR3 extends over 13 residues, inclusive of both ends. The germline CDR1 and CDR2 sequences are SGHDN and FVKESK. This CDR3 is CTSSQDLDEEEYL.

The chain is built from TRBV7-6 and TRBJ2-7; D possibly corresponds to TRBD1 (6 bases). The length of the CDR3 is 14 residues. Trimming shortened V by 5 bases and J by 6 bases, and 17 bases separated the two germline ends. Germline CDR1 and CDR2: SGHVS and FNYEAQ. CDR3: CASSRRQDVGEQYF. DNA of the CDR3: TGTGCCAGCAGCCGTAGACAGGACGTCGGCGAGCAGTACTTC.

This clonotype was observed many times. J is TRBJ2-3 and V is TRBV27; D ambiguous. CDR1 MNHEY and CDR2 SMNVEV come from the germline V gene (reference sequence). This CDR3 spans 13 amino acids. V was clipped by 5 bases and J by 2 bases, with 8 bases between them. The CDR3 here is CASSPIYTDTQYF. The CDR3 region has the DNA TGTGCCAGCAGTCCGATTTACACAGATACGCAGTATTTT.

This clonotype showed up just a few times. V is TRBV7-2 and J is TRBJ1-3, with TRBD1 identical over 7 bases. CDR1 SGHTA and CDR2 FQGNSA come from the germline V gene. The CDR3 contains 16 residues. V lost 1 base, J lost 2 bases, and 5 bases stayed unmatched. CDR3 residues: CASSLGPGTAGNTIYF. CDR3 coding DNA: TGTGCCAGCAGCTTAGGGCCCGGGACAGCTGGAAACACCATATATTTT.

Concerning this clonotype itself: Because it lacks the conserved phenylalanine or tryptophan at the end, this CDR3 is likely a read error. No DNA is shown, since the ends of the CDR3 on it are uncertain; the CDR3 is the one TCRdb lists. The chain employs TRBV2 and TRBJ1-2. Per germline, CDR1 SNHLY and CDR2 FYNNEI. A total of 9 residues make up the CDR3, ends included. The CDR3 spells CASSEPISL.

This chain connects TRBV12-3 or TRBV12-4 to TRBJ2-7; 8 bases fit TRBD2. The CDR3 is made up of 14 amino acids. Trimming removed 7 bases from V and 2 bases from J; junction bases left unmatched: 7. The CDR3 sequence: CASNNGGGAYEQYF. In DNA form, the CDR3 reads TGTGCCAGCAACAACGGGGGGGGTGCCTACGAGCAGTACTTC.

The V call is TRBV20-1, the J call TRBJ1-5; D uncertain. The V gene's germline CDR1 is DFQATT and CDR2 SNEGSKA (reference sequence). The V and J ends lost 5 bases and 0 bases respectively, with 11 bases between them. CDR3 length: 14 amino acids. The DNA for the CDR3 is TGCAGTGCTCCACAAGCGCTTAGCAATCAGCCCCAGCATTTT. Translated: CSAPQALSNQPQHF.

Details on this clonotype: A much bigger clone sits one base away, suggesting this may be a read error. The rearrangement uses TRBV20-1 and TRBJ1-6; tentative D call: TRBD1 (6 bases). The V end lost 7 bases, the J end lost 9 bases, and 19 bases lay between the germline ends. Germline assignment: CDR1 DFQATT and CDR2 SNEGSKA (reference sequence). There are 14 residues in the CDR3. The DNA for the CDR3 is TGCAGTGTCAACCTCAGGGGATCCGTTTCACCCCTCCACTTT. This translates into CSVNLRGSVSPLHF.

At least ten counts were recorded for this clonotype. The rearrangement links TRBV20-1 to TRBJ2-3; 12 nucleotides agree with TRBD2. The J segment lost 2 bases and the V segment lost 0 bases, leaving 12 bases of the junction unmatched. The CDR3 extends over 19 amino acids. Looked up from germline, CDR1 is DFQATT and CDR2 is SNEGSKA (reference sequence). The CDR3 spells CSARDLTSGRGSNTDTQYF. As DNA, the CDR3 is TGCAGTGCTAGAGATCTGACTAGCGGGAGAGGTTCTAACACAGATACGCAGTATTTT.

This rearrangement joins TRBV6-1 to TRBJ2-3; D remains ambiguous. CDR3 length: 15 residues. The V end lost 4 bases, the J end lost 6 bases, and 17 bases lay between the germline ends. Germline CDR1 and CDR2: MNHNS and SASEGT. DNA for the CDR3: TGTGCCAGCAGTGGAGCGTCCGCCCGATACGATACGCAGTATTTT. Translating gives CASSGASARYDTQYF.

For this clonotype: Its ends do not fully match the called genes, so a read error is possible. This rearrangement joins TRBV28 to TRBJ1-4; 9 nucleotides line up with TRBD1. CDR1 is MDHEN and CDR2 is SYDVKM in the germline V gene. The CDR3 length is 15 residues. The DNA for the CDR3 is TGTGCCAGCAGTCTAACCGGGACAGGGAATGAAAGACTGTTTTTT. This sequence encodes CASSLTGTGNERLFF.

The chain employs TRBV7-9 and TRBJ2-3; TRBD2 aligns across 10 bases. The V gene's germline CDR1 is SEHNR and CDR2 FQNEAQ (reference sequence). V lost 4 bases to trimming and J lost 4 bases; unmatched junction nucleotides: 2. This CDR3 spans 14 amino acids. CDR3 in amino acids: CASSSGTSADTQYF. Here the CDR3 DNA reads TGTGCCAGCAGCTCCGGGACTAGCGCAGATACGCAGTATTTT.

This chain connects TRBV20-1 to TRBJ1-1; 7 bases map to TRBD1. Per the germline V gene, CDR1 is DFQATT and CDR2 is SNEGSKA (reference sequence). The CDR3 is 13 amino acids. The J segment lost 3 bases and the V segment lost 4 bases, leaving 5 bases of the junction unmatched. Here the CDR3 reads CSATRDRYTEAFF. The CDR3 nucleotides read TGCAGTGCTACCCGGGACAGATACACTGAAGCTTTCTTT.

A note on this clonotype: One end of the junction does not line up with germline, which may come from a read error. The chain links TRBV28 to TRBJ1-1; a weak D match, TRBD1 (5 bases). Germline CDR1 MDHEN, CDR2 SYDVKM. The CDR3 has 13 amino acids. CDR3 nucleotides: TGTGCCAGCTCGGGGGTAGCGGACACTGAAGCTCTCTTT. It translates to CASSGVADTEALF.